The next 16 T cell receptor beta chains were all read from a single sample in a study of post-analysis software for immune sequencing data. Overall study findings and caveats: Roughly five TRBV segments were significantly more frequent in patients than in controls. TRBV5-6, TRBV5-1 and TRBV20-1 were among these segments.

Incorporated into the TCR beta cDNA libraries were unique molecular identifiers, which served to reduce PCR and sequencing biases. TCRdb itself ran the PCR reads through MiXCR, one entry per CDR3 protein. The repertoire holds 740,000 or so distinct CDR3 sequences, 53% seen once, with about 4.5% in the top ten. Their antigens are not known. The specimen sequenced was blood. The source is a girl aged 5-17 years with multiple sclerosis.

In DNA, the CDR3 is TGCAGTGCTAGAGACCTTAAAAGTGGCTCCTACAATGAGCAGTTCTTC. It yields the protein CSARDLKSGSYNEQFF. The chain recombines TRBV20-1 with TRBJ2-1; D remains unclear. The CDR3 is 16 amino acids. Germline lookup yields CDR1 DFQATT and CDR2 SNEGSKA (reference sequence). V gave up 0 bases and J gave up 0 bases, with 12 bases separating them.

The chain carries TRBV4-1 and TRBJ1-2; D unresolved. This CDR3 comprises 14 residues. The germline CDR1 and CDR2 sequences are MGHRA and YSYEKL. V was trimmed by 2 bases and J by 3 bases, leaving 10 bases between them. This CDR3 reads CASSQPGDDYGYTF. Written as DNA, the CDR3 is TGCGCCAGCAGCCAACCGGGCGACGACTATGGCTACACCTTC.

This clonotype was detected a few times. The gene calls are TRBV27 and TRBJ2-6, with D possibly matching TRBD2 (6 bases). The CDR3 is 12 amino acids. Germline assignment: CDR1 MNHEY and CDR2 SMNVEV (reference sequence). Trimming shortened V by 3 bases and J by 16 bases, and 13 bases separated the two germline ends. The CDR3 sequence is CASSFSNAGLTF. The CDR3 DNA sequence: TGTGCCAGCAGTTTCTCAAACGCGGGGCTGACTTTC. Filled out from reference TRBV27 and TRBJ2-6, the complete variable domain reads EAQVTQNPRYLITVTGKKLTVTCSQNMNHEYMSWYRQDPGLGLRQIYYSMNVEVTDKGDVPEGYKVSRKEKRNFPLILESPSPNQTSLYFCASSFSNAGLTFGAGSRLTVL.

Here the CDR3 reads CASSQGLAGEEQYF. The CDR3 region has the DNA TGTGCCAGCAGCCAGGGACTAGCGGGAGAAGAACAGTACTTC. V usage is TRBV6-5 and J usage is TRBJ2-7; 14 nucleotides agree with TRBD2. V gave up 6 bases and J gave up 10 bases; unmatched junction bases: 8. Germline CDR1 is MNHEY and CDR2 is SVGAGI. The CDR3 has 14 amino acids.

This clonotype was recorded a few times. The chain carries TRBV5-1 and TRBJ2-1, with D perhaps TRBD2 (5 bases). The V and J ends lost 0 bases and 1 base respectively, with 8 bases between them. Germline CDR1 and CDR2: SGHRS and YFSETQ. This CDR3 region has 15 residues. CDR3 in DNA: TGCGCCAGCAGCTTGGCCGGGGAATCCTACAATGAGCAGTTCTTC. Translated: CASSLAGESYNEQFF.

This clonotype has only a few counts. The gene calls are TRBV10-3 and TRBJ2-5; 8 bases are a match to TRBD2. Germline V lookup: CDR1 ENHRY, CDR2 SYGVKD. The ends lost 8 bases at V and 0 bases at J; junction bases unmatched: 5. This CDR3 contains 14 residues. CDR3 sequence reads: CAIAEREYQETQYF. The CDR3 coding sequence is TGTGCCATCGCTGAGCGGGAGTACCAAGAGACCCAGTACTTC.

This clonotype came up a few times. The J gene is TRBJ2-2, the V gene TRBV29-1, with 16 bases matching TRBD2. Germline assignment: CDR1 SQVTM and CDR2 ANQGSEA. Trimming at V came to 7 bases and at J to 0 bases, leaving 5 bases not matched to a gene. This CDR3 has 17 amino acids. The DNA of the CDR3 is TGCAGCGCCGAAGGGACTAGCGGGAGGGCGAACACCGGGGAGCTGTTTTTT. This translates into CSAEGTSGRANTGELFF.

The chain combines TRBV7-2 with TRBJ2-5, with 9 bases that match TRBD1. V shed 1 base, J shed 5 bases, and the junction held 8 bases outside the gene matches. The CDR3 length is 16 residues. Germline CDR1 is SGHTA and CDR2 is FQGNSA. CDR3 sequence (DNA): TGTGCCAGCAGCTTAGAGGGTCTCGGGACAGGGGAGACCCAGTACTTC. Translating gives CASSLEGLGTGETQYF.

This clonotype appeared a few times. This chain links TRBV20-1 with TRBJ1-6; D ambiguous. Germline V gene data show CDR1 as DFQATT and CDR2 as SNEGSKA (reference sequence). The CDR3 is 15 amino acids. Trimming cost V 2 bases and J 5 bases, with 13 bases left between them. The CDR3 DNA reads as TGCAGTGCTAGAAAGGTGACAATCGATAATTCACCCCTCCACTTT. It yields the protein CSARKVTIDNSPLHF.

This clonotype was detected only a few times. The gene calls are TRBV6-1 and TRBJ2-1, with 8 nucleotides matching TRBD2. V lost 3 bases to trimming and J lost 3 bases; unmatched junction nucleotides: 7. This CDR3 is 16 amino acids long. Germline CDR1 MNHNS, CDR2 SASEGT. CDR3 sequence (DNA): TGTGCCAGCAGTGATGGCGGCGGGGGGAACTACAATGAGCAGTTCTTC. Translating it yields CASSDGGGGNYNEQFF.

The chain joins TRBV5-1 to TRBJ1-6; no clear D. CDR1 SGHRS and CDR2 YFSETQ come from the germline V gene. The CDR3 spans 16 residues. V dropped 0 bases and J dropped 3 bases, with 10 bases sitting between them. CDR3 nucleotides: TGCGCCAGCAGCTTGGCCGCCGGGGACTATAATTCACCCCTCCACTTT. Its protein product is CASSLAAGDYNSPLHF.

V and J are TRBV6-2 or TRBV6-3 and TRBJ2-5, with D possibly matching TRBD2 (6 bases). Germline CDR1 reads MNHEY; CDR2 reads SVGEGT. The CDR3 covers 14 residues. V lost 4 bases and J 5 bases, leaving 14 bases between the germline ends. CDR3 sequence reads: CASSSGGEEETQYF. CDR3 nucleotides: TGTGCCAGCAGTTCCGGCGGGGAGGAGGAGACCCAGTACTTC.

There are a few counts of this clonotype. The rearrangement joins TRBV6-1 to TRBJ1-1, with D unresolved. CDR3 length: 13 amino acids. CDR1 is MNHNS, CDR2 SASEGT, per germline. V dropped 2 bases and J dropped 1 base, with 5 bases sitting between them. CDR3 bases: TGTGCCAGCAGTGAACTCAGGAACACTGAAGCTTTCTTT. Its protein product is CASSELRNTEAFF.

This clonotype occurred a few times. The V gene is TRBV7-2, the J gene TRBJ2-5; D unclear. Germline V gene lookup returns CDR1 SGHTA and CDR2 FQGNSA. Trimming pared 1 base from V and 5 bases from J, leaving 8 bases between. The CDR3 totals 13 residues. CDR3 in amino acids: CASSLERAETQYF. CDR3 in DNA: TGTGCCAGCAGCTTAGAAAGGGCCGAGACCCAGTACTTC.

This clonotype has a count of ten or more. This CDR3 is CAISDPTSSGANVLTF. The CDR3 DNA follows: TGTGCCATCAGTGACCCGACAAGCTCTGGGGCCAACGTCCTGACTTTC. J is TRBJ2-6 and V is TRBV10-3, with D hard to call. The CDR3 totals 16 residues. Germline V gives CDR1 ENHRY, CDR2 SYGVKD. V was clipped by 3 bases and J by 0 bases, with 9 bases between them.

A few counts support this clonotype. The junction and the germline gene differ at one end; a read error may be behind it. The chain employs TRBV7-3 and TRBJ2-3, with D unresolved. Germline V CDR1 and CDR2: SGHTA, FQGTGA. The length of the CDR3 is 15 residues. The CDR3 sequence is CASSLLDGSTDTQYF. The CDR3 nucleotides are TGCGCCAGCAGCTTACTCGATGGTAGCACAGATACGCAGTATTTT.